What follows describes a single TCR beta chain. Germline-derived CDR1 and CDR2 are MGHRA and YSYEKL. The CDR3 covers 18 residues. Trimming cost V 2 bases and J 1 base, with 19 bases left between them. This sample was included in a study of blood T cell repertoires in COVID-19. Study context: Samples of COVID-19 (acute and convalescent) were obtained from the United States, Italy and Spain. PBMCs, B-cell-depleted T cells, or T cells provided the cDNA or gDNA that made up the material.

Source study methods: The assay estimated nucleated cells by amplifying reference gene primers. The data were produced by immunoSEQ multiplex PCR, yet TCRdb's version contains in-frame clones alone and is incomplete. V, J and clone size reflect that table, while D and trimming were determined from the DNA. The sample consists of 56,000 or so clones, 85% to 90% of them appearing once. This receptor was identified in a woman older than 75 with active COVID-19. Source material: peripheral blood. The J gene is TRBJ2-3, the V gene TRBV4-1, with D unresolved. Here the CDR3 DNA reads TGCGCCAGCAGCCAATTTTATTTAGTCCCTCCTGGCACAGATACGCAGTATTTT. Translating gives CASSQFYLVPPGTDTQYF.